This T cell receptor beta chain was identified during a study of identical twins. In this sample, this clonotype turned up many times. TCRdb fed the 5' RACE reads into MiXCR, producing one record per CDR3 protein. The sample yields 200,000 to 250,000 distinct CDR3 sequences, about 13% seen once. From germline, CDR1 is MNHEY and CDR2 SVGAGI. V lost 0 bases to trimming and J lost 7 bases; unmatched junction nucleotides: 6. The CDR3 totals 16 residues. Healthy Caucasian individuals made up all the donors. The sample was also reused in another study, on yellow fever vaccine responses in identical twins.

This chain links TRBV6-5 with TRBJ2-1; 10 bases fit TRBD2. The sample comprised memory (CD45RO+) T cells sorted from blood. This receptor was taken from a woman between 18 and 29 years old in good health. CDR3 nucleotide sequence: TGTGCCAGCAGTTACTCGGCCAGCGGGGGGGCAAATGAGCAGTTCTTC. Its protein is CASSYSASGGANEQFF.